Listed below are T cell receptor beta chains from one sample, sequenced in a study of beta chain features in type 1 diabetes. Libraries were prepared by immunoSEQ multiplex PCR; TCRdb keeps only in-frame clonotypes and omits some of them. The sample contains about 340,000 clones, 8% of which appear only once. The specimen sequenced was central memory CD4+ T cells from blood. These receptors came from a woman under 30 in good health. CDR3s include the opening cysteine and the closing phenylalanine or tryptophan. A D gene is named only where the DNA matches it firmly. Some rows have no size entry. The others give once, few or many, or a class for an expanded clone.

few TRBJ2-7 NA TRBV6-6 CASSLGPEVEQYF TGTGCCAGCAGTTTAGGGCCAGAGGTCGAGCAGTACTTC
few TRBJ2-7 TRBD2 TRBV25-1 CASTDGTSVFPEQYF TGTGCCAGCACCGATGGGACTAGCGTCTTCCCCGAGCAGTACTTC
NA TRBJ2-7 NA TRBV10-2 CASSDPGKTYEQYF TGCGCCAGCAGTGATCCGGGGAAAACCTACGAGCAGTACTTC
NA TRBJ2-5 NA TRBV7-2 CASSRSLGETQYF TGTGCCAGCAGCCGGTCGCTGGGGGAGACCCAGTACTTC
NA TRBJ1-3 TRBD1 TRBV13 CASSLSGGTGNTIYF TGTGCCAGCAGCTTATCAGGGGGCACTGGAAACACCATATATTTT
few TRBJ2-1 NA TRBV27 CASSFPRGGVYEQFF TGTGCCAGCAGTTTCCCCCGAGGGGGAGTATATGAGCAGTTCTTC
NA TRBJ2-7 TRBD2 TRBV27 CASSRIAGVTDLTYEQYF TGTGCCAGCAGTCGAATAGCGGGAGTGACCGACTTAACCTACGAGCAGTACTTC
NA TRBJ2-5 NA TRBV10-3 CASLLQETQYF TGTGCCAGTCTGCTCCAAGAGACCCAGTACTTC
NA TRBJ1-1 TRBD1 TRBV2 CASTEDTGVVGEAFF TGTGCCAGCACAGAAGATACAGGGGTGGTGGGTGAAGCTTTCTTT
NA TRBJ2-3 NA TRBV7-2 CASSLNLITDTQYF TGTGCCAGCAGCTTAAACCTAATCACAGATACGCAGTATTTT
few TRBJ2-4 TRBD1 TRBV5-1 CASSPTGTGVDIQYF TGCGCCAGCAGCCCAACAGGGACAGGGGTGGACATTCAGTACTTC
NA TRBJ2-1 NA TRBV29-1 CSVVRGVGYNEQFF TGCAGCGTTGTGAGGGGCGTAGGGTACAATGAGCAGTTCTTC
few TRBJ2-2 TRBD2 TRBV10-3 CATRGSSGSFTGELFF TGTGCCACCCGAGGATCTAGCGGGAGTTTCACCGGGGAGCTGTTTTTT
few TRBJ2-7 TRBD1 TRBV2 CASTRDRFYEQYF TGTGCCAGCACCCGGGACAGATTTTACGAGCAGTACTTC
many TRBJ1-1 NA TRBV7-9 CASSLYTEAFF TGTGCCAGCAGCTTGTACACTGAAGCTTTCTTT
NA TRBJ2-7 NA TRBV15 CATSRGYEQYF TGTGCCACCAGCAGGGGATACGAGCAGTACTTC
NA TRBJ2-7 NA TRBV29-1 CSVRGGSGSLEQYF TGCAGCGTCAGGGGCGGGAGCGGATCGCTTGAGCAGTACTTC
few TRBJ2-1 NA TRBV2 CASSLDGNNEQFF TGTGCCAGCAGCCTCGACGGGAACAATGAGCAGTTCTTC
medium-sized TRBJ1-3 NA TRBV7-8 CASSSDQGVGNTIYF TGTGCCAGCAGCTCCGACCAGGGAGTTGGAAACACCATATATTTT
NA TRBJ2-2 NA TRBV11-2 CASSSSWGGGELFF TGTGCCAGCAGCTCATCTTGGGGAGGAGGGGAGCTGTTTTTT
NA TRBJ2-2 TRBD2 TRBV2 CASRGSGIGAGELFF TGTGCCAGCAGAGGGAGCGGGATCGGGGCCGGGGAGCTGTTTTTT
NA TRBJ2-3 TRBD2 TRBV5-6 CASSEGLAGTDTQYF TGTGCCAGCAGCGAAGGACTAGCGGGCACAGATACGCAGTATTTT
NA TRBJ2-2 TRBD2 TRBV5-6 CASSRGPSGYTGELFF TGTGCCAGCAGCCGAGGTCCTAGCGGTTACACCGGGGAGCTGTTTTTT
few TRBJ2-1 TRBD2 TRBV18 CASSPIAGGTYNEQFF TGTGCCAGCTCACCGATAGCGGGAGGGACCTACAATGAGCAGTTCTTC
once TRBJ2-5 TRBD2 TRBV6-5 CASSWSGTSGSGTQYF TGTGCCAGCAGTTGGAGCGGGACTAGCGGGAGTGGGACCCAGTACTTC
few TRBJ2-1 NA TRBV11-3 CASSLDHSSYNEQFF TGTGCCAGCAGCTTAGATCATAGCAGTTACAATGAGCAGTTCTTC
NA TRBJ2-7 NA TRBV4-2 CASSQVQRYEQYF TGTGCCAGCAGCCAAGTACAGAGGTACGAGCAGTACTTC
few TRBJ2-1 NA TRBV7-7 CASSRTDYNEQFF TGTGCTAGCAGCCGGACAGACTACAATGAGCAGTTCTTC
NA TRBJ2-2 TRBD2 TRBV19 CASSIREGSGELFF TGTGCCAGTAGTATACGGGAGGGTTCCGGGGAGCTGTTTTTT
NA TRBJ2-5 NA TRBV7-8 CASTVGETQYF TGTGCCAGCACCGTCGGGGAGACCCAGTACTTC
NA TRBJ2-5 NA TRBV29-1 CSGAPGWAQETQYF TGCAGCGGGGCCCCGGGGTGGGCGCAAGAGACCCAGTACTTC
NA TRBJ1-1 NA TRBV10-3 CAINGGGTEAFF TGTGCCATCAATGGGGGCGGCACTGAAGCTTTCTTT
NA TRBJ2-5 TRBD2 TRBV5-1 CASSIGTSVETQYF TGCGCCAGCAGCATCGGGACTAGCGTGGAGACCCAGTACTTC
few TRBJ1-1 NA TRBV4-3 CASSQGHTTNTEAFF TGCGCCAGCAGCCAGGGACACACCACTAACACTGAAGCTTTCTTT
NA TRBJ1-1 NA TRBV11-2 CASRARMNTEAFF TGTGCCAGCAGGGCACGGATGAACACTGAAGCTTTCTTT
many TRBJ2-7 NA TRBV7-9 CASSLTGQRNLQYF TGTGCCAGCAGCTTAACCGGACAGAGGAATTTGCAGTACTTC
NA TRBJ1-5 NA TRBV18 CASSPAVNQPQHF TGTGCCAGCTCACCAGCCGTCAATCAGCCCCAGCATTTT
few TRBJ1-1 NA TRBV18 CASSPLGSNTEAFF TGTGCCAGCTCACCTTTGGGATCGAACACTGAAGCTTTCTTT
few TRBJ2-2 NA TRBV4-2 CASSQGHRAGNTGELFF TGTGCCAGCAGCCAAGGCCACAGAGCAGGGAACACCGGGGAGCTGTTTTTT
NA TRBJ2-2 TRBD1 TRBV10-3 CAIRSTGTGNTGELFF TGTGCCATCAGGTCCACCGGGACAGGGAACACCGGGGAGCTGTTTTTT
few TRBJ2-2 NA TRBV7-9 CASSQEGTGELFF TGTGCCAGCAGCCAAGAGGGCACCGGGGAGCTGTTTTTT
few TRBJ2-4 TRBD1 TRBV27 CASSTPGQGVSKNIQYF TGTGCCAGCAGTACCCCGGGACAGGGAGTTTCCAAAAACATTCAGTACTTC
NA TRBJ2-3 NA TRBV19 CASSIAGRSDPTPLNTQYF TGTGCCAGTAGTATCGCGGGCAGAAGCGACCCCACCCCATTAAATACGCAGTATTTT
NA TRBJ2-5 NA TRBV5-4 CASSRRLQVETQYF TGTGCCAGCAGCCGACGGCTTCAGGTGGAGACCCAGTACTTC
few TRBJ1-1 NA TRBV7-3 CASSLSVNTEAFF TGTGCCAGCAGCTTAAGCGTGAACACTGAAGCTTTCTTT
few TRBJ2-1 NA TRBV7-8 CASSLRWEQFF TGTGCCAGCAGCTTGCGATGGGAGCAGTTCTTC
NA TRBJ1-1 NA TRBV4-3 CASSQDRQGLRFF TGCGCCAGCAGCCAAGATCGTCAGGGTCTCCGTTTCTTT
NA TRBJ2-3 NA TRBV5-1 CASSPRPGGSTDTQYF TGCGCCAGCAGCCCTCGTCCCGGCGGTAGCACAGATACGCAGTATTTT
NA TRBJ2-7 NA TRBV5-1 CASRSEVSSYEQYF TGCGCCAGCAGAAGTGAAGTTAGCTCCTACGAGCAGTACTTC
NA TRBJ1-1 NA TRBV11-3 CASSFHRVLAFF TGTGCCAGCAGCTTTCACAGGGTGTTGGCTTTCTTT
NA TRBJ2-1 TRBD1 TRBV4-2 CASSPTGDREFF TGTGCCAGCAGCCCCACCGGCGACAGGGAGTTCTTC
few TRBJ2-1 TRBD2 TRBV4-1 CASSRGLAGGNEQFF TGCGCCAGCAGCCGGGGGCTAGCGGGAGGGAATGAGCAGTTCTTC
NA TRBJ2-1 TRBD2 TRBV28 CASRSGGSYNEQFF TGTGCCAGCAGATCGGGAGGCTCCTACAATGAGCAGTTCTTC
few TRBJ2-3 TRBD2 TRBV30 CAWSVGQLAGEVGGGDTQYF TGTGCCTGGAGTGTGGGTCAACTAGCGGGAGAAGTAGGGGGAGGAGATACGCAGTATTTT
NA TRBJ2-6 NA TRBV7-2 CASSPDKDRLHVLTF TGTGCCAGCAGCCCGGATAAGGACAGACTACACGTCCTGACTTTC
NA TRBJ2-5 NA TRBV5-1 CASSPLLGQPKETQYF TGCGCCAGCAGCCCGCTACTCGGACAACCGAAAGAGACCCAGTACTTC
few TRBJ2-3 TRBD1 TRBV5-5 CASSPFGELTGVGTDTQYF TGTGCCAGCAGCCCCTTCGGGGAGTTGACAGGGGTCGGCACAGATACGCAGTATTTT
few TRBJ1-5 NA TRBV7-9 CASSIKPGQRVGNQPQHF TGTGCCAGCAGCATCAAACCGGGACAAAGGGTGGGGAATCAGCCCCAGCATTTT